There are many counts of the clone carrying this T cell receptor (beta chain). Its target is not known. A single record per CDR3 protein comes from TCRdb applying MiXCR to the 5' RACE reads. Of around 300,000 distinct CDR3 sequences listed, 10% to 15% are singletons. This specimen comes from a study of T-cell memory formation after mild COVID-19. Study-wide results and caveats: Most CD4+ clones that shrank were in CM and EM, while CD8+ ones turned up in EMRA.

The V and J ends lost 3 bases and 10 bases, in that order; junction bases with no gene match: 2. The CDR3 spans 14 residues. V and J are TRBV12-3 or TRBV12-4 and TRBJ1-6, with 11 nucleotides matching TRBD1. Sample: PBMCs or a T cell subset sorted from them (not recorded which). The origin of this receptor is a man aged 18 to 30 who had mild COVID-19 (a few samples of this study predate the infection). Cell type and time point are not known. The CDR3 DNA reads as TGTGCCAGCAGTTTTAGGACAGGGGGCTCACCCCTCCACTTT. Residues: CASSFRTGGSPLHF.